A selection of T cell receptor beta chains follows, all from one sample in a study of blood T cell repertoires in COVID-19. Repertoires were generated with immunoSEQ multiplex PCR, while TCRdb's copy carries only in-frame clones and drops some. The repertoire holds 40,000 or so clones, around four fifths seen once, with 4.5% to 5.5% in the top ten. Sample: peripheral blood. These receptors all come from a man in his fifties or sixties with active COVID-19. Both conserved end residues are trimmed from each CDR3. Fields, in order: CDR3 protein, CDR3 length, V gene, J gene.

CDR3 protein: ASSLTGKGTDTQY
CDR3 length: 13
V gene: TRBV5-4
J gene: TRBJ2-3

CDR3 protein: ASSEAPWDKRRLHTEAF
CDR3 length: 17
V gene: TRBV19
J gene: TRBJ1-1

CDR3 protein: ASSQDWGFEQF
CDR3 length: 11
V gene: TRBV14
J gene: TRBJ2-1

CDR3 protein: ASSGTGGSYEQY
CDR3 length: 12
V gene: TRBV6-6
J gene: TRBJ2-7

CDR3 protein: ASSLAPGDADTQY
CDR3 length: 13
V gene: TRBV7-2
J gene: TRBJ2-3

CDR3 protein: ASSPRQGGQPQH
CDR3 length: 12
V gene: TRBV27
J gene: TRBJ1-5

CDR3 protein: ASSFGNGAF
CDR3 length: 9
V gene: TRBV28
J gene: TRBJ1-1

CDR3 protein: ASSPYTDTQY
CDR3 length: 10
V gene: TRBV18
J gene: TRBJ2-3

CDR3 protein: ASSTGTVPYEQY
CDR3 length: 12
V gene: TRBV19
J gene: TRBJ2-7

CDR3 protein: ASSSGGYGYT
CDR3 length: 10
V gene: TRBV27
J gene: TRBJ1-2

CDR3 protein: SVKQGHEQY
CDR3 length: 9
V gene: TRBV29-1
J gene: TRBJ2-7

CDR3 protein: AISEASDRGIGYT
CDR3 length: 13
V gene: TRBV10-3
J gene: TRBJ1-2

CDR3 protein: ASSLARGSGETQY
CDR3 length: 13
V gene: TRBV7-2
J gene: TRBJ2-5

CDR3 protein: SARGVGELF
CDR3 length: 9
V gene: TRBV20-1
J gene: TRBJ2-2

CDR3 protein: ASSLSGQGNTEAF
CDR3 length: 13
V gene: TRBV28
J gene: TRBJ1-1

CDR3 protein: ASSSFPQGQSYEQY
CDR3 length: 14
V gene: TRBV6-5
J gene: TRBJ2-7

CDR3 protein: ASGKTGSPNTEAF
CDR3 length: 13
V gene: TRBV12-5
J gene: TRBJ1-1

CDR3 protein: ASHKPDIWEKLF
CDR3 length: 12
V gene: TRBV6-5
J gene: TRBJ1-4

CDR3 protein: ASSSGMRGYT
CDR3 length: 10
V gene: TRBV12-3/TRBV12-4
J gene: TRBJ1-2

CDR3 protein: ASSLKSGPVSTDTQY
CDR3 length: 15
V gene: TRBV4-2
J gene: TRBJ2-3

CDR3 protein: ASSLTSGGGNNEQF
CDR3 length: 14
V gene: TRBV7-2
J gene: TRBJ2-1

CDR3 protein: ASSFPGFVRQY
CDR3 length: 11
V gene: TRBV12-3/TRBV12-4
J gene: TRBJ2-7

CDR3 protein: ASSEAGGRQPQH
CDR3 length: 12
V gene: TRBV9
J gene: TRBJ1-5

CDR3 protein: ASSWTTGGVNTEAF
CDR3 length: 14
V gene: TRBV5-1
J gene: TRBJ1-1

CDR3 protein: ASSYLVNSPLH
CDR3 length: 11
V gene: TRBV28
J gene: TRBJ1-6

CDR3 protein: ASSSQPRGYGYT
CDR3 length: 12
V gene: TRBV27
J gene: TRBJ1-2

CDR3 protein: ASSVDREETQY
CDR3 length: 11
V gene: TRBV9
J gene: TRBJ2-5

CDR3 protein: ASSMGPAGLAGGYLSSYNEQF
CDR3 length: 21
V gene: TRBV19
J gene: TRBJ2-1

CDR3 protein: ASSDAGQGNQPQH
CDR3 length: 13
V gene: TRBV19
J gene: TRBJ1-5

CDR3 protein: ASSYSSGKENTEAF
CDR3 length: 14
V gene: TRBV6-5
J gene: TRBJ1-1

CDR3 protein: ASSLSDRGSRGYT
CDR3 length: 13
V gene: TRBV7-8
J gene: TRBJ1-2

CDR3 protein: ASRRDRDLYNEQF
CDR3 length: 13
V gene: TRBV2
J gene: TRBJ2-1

CDR3 protein: ASSFVVGASYEQY
CDR3 length: 13
V gene: TRBV5-1
J gene: TRBJ2-7

CDR3 protein: ASSSSGGPNNEQF
CDR3 length: 13
V gene: TRBV7-9
J gene: TRBJ2-1

CDR3 protein: ASSRGEGSQY
CDR3 length: 10
V gene: TRBV13
J gene: TRBJ2-5

CDR3 protein: ASRSPGTSYVTQY
CDR3 length: 13
V gene: TRBV6-5
J gene: TRBJ2-5

CDR3 protein: ASSLGTGGLSYT
CDR3 length: 12
V gene: TRBV7-9
J gene: TRBJ1-2

CDR3 protein: ASSETGLAVYEQY
CDR3 length: 13
V gene: TRBV10-2
J gene: TRBJ2-7

CDR3 protein: ASRRTGVGYQETQY
CDR3 length: 14
V gene: TRBV5-1
J gene: TRBJ2-5

CDR3 protein: ATSDPNQGAVYEQY
CDR3 length: 14
V gene: TRBV24-1
J gene: TRBJ2-7

CDR3 protein: ARRFGGAGPGELF
CDR3 length: 13
V gene: TRBV11-2
J gene: TRBJ2-2

CDR3 protein: ASSENRGFLETQY
CDR3 length: 13
V gene: TRBV6-1
J gene: TRBJ2-5

CDR3 protein: SVEVQGENYGYT
CDR3 length: 12
V gene: TRBV29-1
J gene: TRBJ1-2

CDR3 protein: ASSSRGGTYEQY
CDR3 length: 12
V gene: TRBV13
J gene: TRBJ2-7

CDR3 protein: ASSFGHGVWDTQY
CDR3 length: 13
V gene: TRBV5-6
J gene: TRBJ2-3

CDR3 protein: ASSIGWSSGGEETQY
CDR3 length: 15
V gene: TRBV19
J gene: TRBJ2-5

CDR3 protein: ASSLRAGSFSGNEQY
CDR3 length: 15
V gene: TRBV27
J gene: TRBJ2-7

CDR3 protein: ASTPGVDSNQPQH
CDR3 length: 13
V gene: TRBV7-9
J gene: TRBJ1-5

CDR3 protein: ASSLVVAGGAKNIQY
CDR3 length: 15
V gene: TRBV7-9
J gene: TRBJ2-4

CDR3 protein: ASSGTGGHETQY
CDR3 length: 12
V gene: TRBV10-2
J gene: TRBJ2-5

CDR3 protein: ASSLGLAGVETQY
CDR3 length: 13
V gene: TRBV5-4
J gene: TRBJ2-5

CDR3 protein: ASSDPAGFSRGNTDTQY
CDR3 length: 17
V gene: TRBV10-2
J gene: TRBJ2-3

CDR3 protein: ATTSGGAVDTQY
CDR3 length: 12
V gene: TRBV24-1
J gene: TRBJ2-3

CDR3 protein: ASSLEGANQPQH
CDR3 length: 12
V gene: TRBV7-9
J gene: TRBJ1-5

CDR3 protein: ASSLVAGVSTDTQY
CDR3 length: 14
V gene: TRBV7-2
J gene: TRBJ2-3